The present entry profiles one T cell receptor (beta chain) with its context. The source of the sample is a study of blood T cells in healthy people across ages. CDR3 length: 13 amino acids. CDR1 SQVTM and CDR2 ANQGSEA come from the germline V gene. V gave up 6 bases and J gave up 13 bases; unmatched junction bases: 14. A second about 7 to 12 cycle PCR used barcoded and J-beta primers. Via MiXCR, TCRdb re-called the 5' RACE reads, giving one row per CDR3 protein. Seen here are almost 800,000 distinct CDR3 sequences, over 45% observed once, and the top ten hold about 20%. The sequence was collected from a man aged 30 to 39 in good health. The chain joins TRBV29-1 to TRBJ2-4; TRBD1 matches 8 bases. The sequenced material came from blood. The chain's CDR3 is CSVTGGQGIEQYF. The CDR3 DNA reads as TGCAGCGTAACCGGAGGACAGGGAATAGAGCAGTACTTC.